The entry below describes one TCR beta chain. Its target is not known. The record originates from a study of beta chain features in type 1 diabetes. Regarding the study as a whole: Across all four CD4+ subsets, people with type 1 diabetes showed modestly shorter TCRB CDR3s.

The CDR3 is 16 amino acids. Trimming pared 5 bases from V and 5 bases from J, leaving 22 bases between. CDR1 is SGHRS, CDR2 YFSETQ, per germline. Every bit of the isolated RNA underwent reverse transcription, so sequencing read expressed TCRB transcripts. The protocol was immunoSEQ multiplex PCR, while the TCRdb copy is restricted to in-frame clones and leaves out a portion. Here the sample spans about 340,000 clones, 13% being singletons. Naive, central memory, regulatory and stem cell-like memory cells within the CD4+ compartment were sorted using CD45RO/CCR7/CD25/CD127/CD95/CD27. This TCR was recovered from a woman between 18 and 29 years old with type 1 diabetes. Sequencing was carried out using naive CD4+ T cells from blood. V is TRBV5-1 and J is TRBJ2-5, with D tentatively TRBD1 (6 bases). This CDR3 is CASRQVPGHSGETQYF. CDR3 nucleotide sequence: TGCGCCAGCAGACAAGTCCCGGGACACTCTGGGGAGACCCAGTACTTC.